These 28 T cell receptor beta chains share one sample of origin, sequenced in a study of T cells in Graves' hyperthyroidism and ophthalmopathy. From RNA transcripts, TCR beta CDR3 regions were amplified. The HTBI primer set served for first-round RT-PCR of the TCR CDR3. TCRdb independently ran MiXCR on the multiplex PCR reads; one entry per CDR3 protein. The sample lists 640,000 or so distinct CDR3 sequences, over 12% occurring once. The sequenced sample consisted of blood. These receptors all come from a woman between 18 and 29 years old with Graves' ophthalmopathy.

In its sample, this clonotype was seen many times. J is TRBJ2-5 and V is TRBV7-6; a weak D match, TRBD2 (5 bases). Deletions cut 4 bases from V and 5 bases from J, with 14 bases between. This CDR3 region has 14 residues. Germline CDR1 SGHVS, CDR2 FNYEAQ. CDR3 region: CASSSRVGMETQYF. The CDR3 DNA sequence: TGTGCCAGCAGCTCGAGGGTGGGAATGGAGACCCAGTACTTC.

This clonotype was seen many times. This chain uses TRBV11-3 with TRBJ2-1; D unresolved. CDR1 is SGHNT, CDR2 YENEEA, per germline. The length of the CDR3 is 12 residues. The V and J ends lost 6 bases and 9 bases respectively, with 12 bases between them. This CDR3 reads CASRQTAPEQFF. In DNA form, the CDR3 reads TGTGCCAGCAGACAGACCGCTCCTGAGCAGTTCTTC.

This chain uses TRBV25-1 with TRBJ2-5; D ambiguous. The CDR3 length is 14 residues. Germline V lookup: CDR1 MGHDK, CDR2 SYGVNS. V was cut by 2 bases and J by 5 bases, with 12 bases left in between. This CDR3 is CASSEIATGETQYF. CDR3 DNA: TGTGCCAGCAGTGAAATCGCGACCGGGGAGACCCAGTACTTC.

This clonotype was seen ten or more times. This rearrangement joins TRBV7-9 to TRBJ2-3; D uncertain. The CDR3 spans 12 residues. In germline, CDR1 is SEHNR, CDR2 FQNEAQ (reference sequence). V was shortened by 1 base and J by 6 bases, with 5 bases between the two germline ends. CDR3 residues: CASSLEVDTQYF. Written as DNA, the CDR3 is TGTGCCAGCAGCTTAGAGGTGGATACGCAGTATTTT.

This clonotype occurred many times. The gene calls are TRBV7-9 and TRBJ2-1; 8 bases fit TRBD1. In germline, CDR1 is SEHNR, CDR2 FQNEAQ (reference sequence). CDR3 size: 15 residues. V dropped 3 bases and J dropped 3; count of bases not matched to a gene: 4. Here the CDR3 DNA reads TGTGCCAGCAGCTTGAGCAGGGGGCACTACAATGAGCAGTTCTTC. Encoded protein: CASSLSRGHYNEQFF.

In its sample, this clonotype was seen many times. The CDR3 reads CASRGYANTGELFF. The CDR3 nucleotides read TGTGCCAGCAGGGGGTACGCGAACACCGGGGAGCTGTTTTTT. The chain uses TRBV27 and TRBJ2-2; D gene ambiguous. Germline V gene lookup returns CDR1 MNHEY and CDR2 SMNVEV (reference sequence). Trimming took off 6 bases at V and 0 bases at J, with 8 bases between the two ends. This CDR3 is 14 amino acids long.

The rearrangement links TRBV6-1 to TRBJ2-1, with 8 bases that match TRBD2. With V trimmed by 9 bases and J by 2 bases, 6 bases remained unmatched. Germline-derived CDR1 and CDR2 are MNHNS and SASEGT. The CDR3 runs to 14 residues. In nucleotides, the CDR3 is TGTGCCAGTCGAGCGGGAGCCCCCTACAATGAGCAGTTCTTC. Protein: CASRAGAPYNEQFF.

Worth noting for this clonotype: Mismatch with germline at one junction end may stem from a read error. This chain uses TRBV7-2 with TRBJ2-7; 9 nucleotides line up with TRBD1. The closer fit of TRBJ2-1 to the DNA end suggests the J call may be wrong. The germline V gene encodes CDR1 SGHTA and CDR2 FQGNSA. CDR3 length equals 16 residues. The CDR3 reads CASSLPGTGLAYEQFF. DNA of the CDR3: TGCGCCAGCAGCTTACCCGGGACAGGGCTAGCCTACGAGCAGTTCTTC.

The chain combines TRBV7-9 with TRBJ1-2, with TRBD1 identical over 7 bases. V lost 6 bases, J lost 1 base, and 11 bases stayed unmatched. Looked up from germline, CDR1 is SEHNR and CDR2 is FQNEAQ (reference sequence). The CDR3 covers 16 residues. The CDR3: CASRRPPGQINYGYTF. Written as DNA, the CDR3 is TGTGCCAGCAGACGACCCCCGGGACAGATTAACTATGGCTACACCTTC.

This clonotype was found a few times. The rearrangement joins TRBV6-5 to TRBJ2-2; 12 nucleotides match TRBD1. The junction had 6 bases not matched to a gene; V was cut back by 0 bases and J by 1 base. The germline V gene has CDR1 MNHEY and CDR2 SVGAGI. The CDR3 is 19 amino acids. CDR3 sequence reads: CASSYSPGQGAGNTGELFF. In DNA form, the CDR3 reads TGTGCCAGCAGTTACTCGCCGGGACAGGGGGCTGGGAACACCGGGGAGCTGTTTTTT.

This clonotype came up many times. This chain connects TRBV7-2 to TRBJ1-6; no clear D. The CDR3 has 14 amino acids. CDR1 is SGHTA and CDR2 is FQGNSA in the germline V gene. Trimming stripped 5 bases from V and 9 bases from J, with 14 bases between. The CDR3 coding sequence is TGTGCCAGCAGCATGGCGGGGAGGCGTTCACCCCTCCACTTT. It translates to CASSMAGRRSPLHF.

In its sample, this clonotype was seen a few times. The missing conserved phenylalanine or tryptophan at the end of this CDR3 makes a read error likely. The rearrangement uses TRBV12-3 or TRBV12-4 and TRBJ1-1, with 8 bases lining up with TRBD1. The V and J ends lost 3 bases and 5 bases, in that order; junction bases with no gene match: 5. The CDR3 extends over 14 amino acids. The CDR3 DNA reads as TGTGCCAGCAGTTTGGGGCAGGGGGCAACTGAAGCTTTCCTT. It is translated as CASSLGQGATEAFL.

The table lists this clonotype with a few counts. The rearrangement joins TRBV28 to TRBJ1-2; D is uncertain. This CDR3 has 14 residues. The V end lost 3 bases, the J end lost 7 bases, and 15 bases lay between the germline ends. Germline values: CDR1 MDHEN, CDR2 SYDVKM. CDR3 sequence: CASSFDLGSSGYTF. DNA of the CDR3: TGTGCCAGCAGTTTTGACCTCGGGAGTTCTGGCTACACCTTC.

As for this clonotype: This may come from a read error, since a much larger clone is one base off. V and J are TRBV20-1 and TRBJ1-2, with 8 bases matching TRBD1. V shed 5 bases, J shed 4 bases, and the junction held 3 bases outside the gene matches. There are 12 residues in the CDR3. Germline V gene lookup returns CDR1 DFQATT and CDR2 SNEGSKA (reference sequence). The CDR3 coding sequence is TGCAGTGCTGGAGGACAGGGCTATGGCTACACCTTC. Protein product: CSAGGQGYGYTF.

This clonotype was picked up many times. The rearrangement links TRBV2 to TRBJ2-1, with 9 bases identical to TRBD1. There are 17 residues in the CDR3. V was pared by 5 bases and J by 3 bases, with 11 bases of the junction left unmatched. Germline CDR1 is SNHLY and CDR2 is FYNNEI. Here the CDR3 DNA reads TGTGCCAGCAGTCCTCGCCCGGGACAGGGCCTCTACAATGAGCAGTTCTTC. Translated: CASSPRPGQGLYNEQFF.

This clonotype was recorded many times. This rearrangement joins TRBV11-1 to TRBJ1-1; 8 bases agree with TRBD1. Germline assignment: CDR1 SGHAT and CDR2 FQDESV (reference sequence). Trimming took 5 bases from V and 7 from J; bases not matched to a gene: 12. This CDR3 region has 15 residues. The DNA of the CDR3 is TGTGCCAGCAGCCTCCGGGACAGGCCATCCTATGAAGCTTTCTTT. It is translated as CASSLRDRPSYEAFF. Variable domain in full (rest from reference TRBV11-1 and TRBJ1-1): EAEVAQSPRYKITEKSQAVAFWCDPISGHATLYWYRQILGQGPELLVQFQDESVVDDSQLPKDRFSAERLKGVDSTLKIQPAELGDSAMYLCASSLRDRPSYEAFFGQGTRLTVV.

This clonotype appeared many times. The chain has TRBV28 and TRBJ2-1, with 10 bases aligning to TRBD2. Germline V CDR1 and CDR2: MDHEN, SYDVKM. The CDR3 sequence is 16 residues long. After removal of 8 bases from V and 8 bases from J, the junction contained 15 bases not matched to a gene. CDR3 protein: CASGPIAGGGVYEQFF. DNA of the CDR3: TGTGCCAGCGGACCTATAGCGGGAGGAGGGGTTTATGAGCAGTTCTTC.

This clonotype was seen more than once but under ten times. The chain is built from TRBV27 and TRBJ2-1, with D possibly being TRBD1 or TRBD2 (5 bases each). Germline V gene data show CDR1 as MNHEY and CDR2 as SMNVEV (reference sequence). Between the trimmed V and J ends, which lost 0 bases and 3 bases, there was a span of 15 bases. The CDR3 has 17 amino acids. DNA for the CDR3: TGTGCCAGCAGTTTATCGGGACGGCAAACGTACTACAATGAGCAGTTCTTC. As protein: CASSLSGRQTYYNEQFF.

This chain joins TRBV30 and TRBJ1-1; 9 nucleotides match TRBD1. The germline V gene has CDR1 GTSNPN and CDR2 SVGIG (reference sequence). This CDR3 is built from 18 residues. J lost 0 bases, V lost 3 bases, and 14 bases had no gene match. CDR3 sequence reads: CAWSRSRTGTGLNTEAFF. CDR3 in DNA: TGTGCCTGGAGCCGATCTCGTACCGGGACAGGGCTGAACACTGAAGCTTTCTTT.

This clonotype has at least ten counts. The chain has TRBV11-2 and TRBJ1-1; D uncertain. In germline, CDR1 is SGHAT, CDR2 FQNNGV. The V and J ends lost 1 base and 5 bases respectively, with 11 bases between them. This CDR3 spans 14 amino acids. The CDR3 is CASSLAAGGTEAFF. In DNA, the CDR3 is TGTGCCAGCAGCTTAGCTGCGGGAGGTACTGAAGCTTTCTTT.

This clonotype was seen at least ten times. The chain recombines TRBV5-8 with TRBJ1-1; 8 bases match TRBD1. Per germline, CDR1 SGHTS and CDR2 YDEGEE. CDR3 length: 16 residues. V lost 0 bases and J lost 6; bases outside the gene matches: 10. This chain's CDR3 is CASSLAVGTGHPEAFF. The CDR3 DNA follows: TGTGCCAGCAGCTTGGCAGTCGGGACAGGACATCCTGAAGCTTTCTTT.

This clonotype was detected many times. The chain uses TRBV27 and TRBJ1-1; D ambiguous. CDR1 MNHEY and CDR2 SMNVEV come from the germline V gene (reference sequence). This CDR3 comprises 14 residues. V dropped 5 bases and J dropped 1 base, with 11 bases sitting between them. This CDR3 reads CASSRPGWNTEAFF. The CDR3 region has the DNA TGTGCCAGCAGTCGTCCCGGGTGGAACACTGAAGCTTTCTTT.

This clonotype was seen repeatedly, ten times or more. The chain links TRBV6-2 or TRBV6-3 to TRBJ2-3; TRBD2 agrees at 9 bases. The germline gives CDR1 MNHEY, CDR2 SVGEGT. This CDR3 is 14 amino acids long. J was trimmed by 5 bases and V by 4 bases; bases with no gene match: 4. CDR3 sequence (DNA): TGTGCCAGCAGTTTAGCGGGAGCTGTAGATACGCAGTATTTT. This encodes CASSLAGAVDTQYF.

This clonotype appeared many times. This chain joins TRBV12-3 or TRBV12-4 and TRBJ1-1; D perhaps matches TRBD1 (5 bases). CDR3 size: 14 residues. V lost 3 bases and J 5 bases, leaving 13 bases between the germline ends. The CDR3 region has the DNA TGTGCCAGCAGTTTGATGGGGGGGAATACTGAAGCTTTCTTT. Protein: CASSLMGGNTEAFF.

V is TRBV20-1 and J is TRBJ2-7, with 10 bases fitting TRBD1. There are 15 residues in the CDR3. V dropped 6 bases and J dropped 5; count of bases not matched to a gene: 13. Germline V gene data show CDR1 as DFQATT and CDR2 as SNEGSKA (reference sequence). CDR3 sequence (DNA): TGCAGTGCCAGGGAACCCGGGACAGGGGCAGACGAGCAGTACTTC. This translates into CSAREPGTGADEQYF.

This clonotype was picked up many times. The gene calls are TRBV30 and TRBJ1-2; 10 positions match TRBD1. From germline, CDR1 is GTSNPN and CDR2 SVGIG (reference sequence). The CDR3 spans 13 residues. J was trimmed by 2 bases and V by 4 bases; bases with no gene match: 1. The CDR3 reads CAWTGQGNYGYTF. CDR3 in DNA: TGTGCCTGGACGGGACAGGGGAACTATGGCTACACCTTC.

This chain links TRBV4-3 with TRBJ1-4; possibly TRBD1 for D (6 bases). The CDR3 sequence is 16 residues long. Trimming took off 4 bases at V and 8 bases at J, with 20 bases between the two ends. Per the germline V gene, CDR1 is LGHNA and CDR2 is YSLEER. CDR3 sequence (DNA): TGCGCCAGCAGCCGCACAGGGCGCGACCTAGGGGAAAAACTGTTTTTT. The encoded protein is CASSRTGRDLGEKLFF.

This clonotype was observed many times. This CDR3 reads CASSYFPDSNQPQHF. DNA for the CDR3: TGTGCCAGCAGTTACTTTCCAGATAGCAATCAGCCCCAGCATTTT. The genes are TRBV6-6 and TRBJ1-5; D gene unclear. Germline CDR1 and CDR2: MNHNY and SVGAGI (reference sequence). V lost 1 base, J lost 0 bases, and 7 bases lay in between. This CDR3 has 15 amino acids.